This T cell receptor (beta chain) was sequenced for a study of cytomegalovirus exposure and HLA in healthy donors. General observations from the study: Differences between HLA loci emerged in a later analysis of TCR association rates, with DRB1 most and HLA-C fewest.

Trimming removed 4 bases at V and 3 bases at J, with 10 bases between. In germline, CDR1 is SQVTM, CDR2 ANQGSEA. The CDR3 totals 12 residues. Vbeta (60) and Jbeta (13) primers were used in the PCR. TCRdb's copy holds only in-frame clones and misses some; the assay was immunoSEQ multiplex PCR. The table lists roughly 200,000 clones, about four fifths of them singletons. This clone appeared a few times. The antigen is undetermined. Input material: PBMCs. The sequence came from a woman aged 50 to 60 in good health and CMV-seronegative. The chain has TRBV29-1 and TRBJ2-7, with D possibly matching TRBD2 (5 bases). CDR3 sequence reads: CSVGWGDYEQYF. CDR3 nucleotide sequence: TGCAGCGTTGGGTGGGGAGACTACGAGCAGTACTTC.